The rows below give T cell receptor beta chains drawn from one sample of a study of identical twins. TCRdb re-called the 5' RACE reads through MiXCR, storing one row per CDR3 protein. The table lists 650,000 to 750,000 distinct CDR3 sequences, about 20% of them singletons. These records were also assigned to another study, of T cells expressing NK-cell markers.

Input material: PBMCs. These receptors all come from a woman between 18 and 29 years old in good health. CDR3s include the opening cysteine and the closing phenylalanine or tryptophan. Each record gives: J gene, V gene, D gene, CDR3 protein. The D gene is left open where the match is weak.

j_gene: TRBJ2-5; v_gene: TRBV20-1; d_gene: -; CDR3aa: CSAFIWSGETQYF
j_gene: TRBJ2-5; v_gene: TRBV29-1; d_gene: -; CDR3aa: CSVGIRETQYF
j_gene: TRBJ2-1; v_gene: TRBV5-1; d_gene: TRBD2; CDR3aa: CASSISGRAANEQFF
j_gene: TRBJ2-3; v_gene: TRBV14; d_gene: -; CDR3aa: CASSPKTRLDTQYF
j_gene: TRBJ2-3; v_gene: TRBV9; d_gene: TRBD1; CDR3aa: CASSEEGTGGSTDTQYF
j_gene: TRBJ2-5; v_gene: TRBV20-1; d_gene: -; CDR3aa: CSASLAGALTQYF
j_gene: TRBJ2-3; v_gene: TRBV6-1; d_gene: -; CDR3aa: CASSQRQWSTDTQYF
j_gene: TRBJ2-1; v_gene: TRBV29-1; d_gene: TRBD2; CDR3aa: CSVDAGVGYNEQFF
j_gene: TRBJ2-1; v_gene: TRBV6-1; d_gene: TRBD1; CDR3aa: CASSPDSRGSSGEQFF
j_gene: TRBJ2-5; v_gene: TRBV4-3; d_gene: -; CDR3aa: CASSQDPRGETQYF
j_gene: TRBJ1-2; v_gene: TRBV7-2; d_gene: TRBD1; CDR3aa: CASSRQGGGYTF
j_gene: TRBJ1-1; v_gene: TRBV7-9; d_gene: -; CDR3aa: CASSQIGQNGFKAFF
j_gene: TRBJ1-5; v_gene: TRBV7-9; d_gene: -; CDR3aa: CASSPDGGVQPQHF
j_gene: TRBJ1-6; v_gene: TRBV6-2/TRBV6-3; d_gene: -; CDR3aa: CASSYGQIVSSPLHF
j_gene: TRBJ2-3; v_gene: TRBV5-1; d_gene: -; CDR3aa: CASSTSGAPTDTQYF
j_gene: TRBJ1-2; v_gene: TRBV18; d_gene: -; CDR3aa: CASSLAGTPNYGYTF
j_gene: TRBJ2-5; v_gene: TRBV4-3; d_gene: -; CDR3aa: CASSPFARYQETQYF
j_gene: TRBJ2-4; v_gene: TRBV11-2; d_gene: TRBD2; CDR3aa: CASSPVFSGGVAKNIQYF
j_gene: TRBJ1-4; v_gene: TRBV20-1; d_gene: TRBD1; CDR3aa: CSATGQHNEKLFF
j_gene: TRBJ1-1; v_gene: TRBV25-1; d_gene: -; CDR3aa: CASSLAEEAFF
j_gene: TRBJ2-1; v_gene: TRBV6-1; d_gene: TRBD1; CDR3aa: CASRGQSASNEQFF
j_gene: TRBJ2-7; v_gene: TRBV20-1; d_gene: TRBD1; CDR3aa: CSALAGQGAAYEQYF